A selection of T cell receptor beta chains follows, all from one sample in a study of regulatory T cells in long-lasting Graves disease. TCRdb used MiXCR to reprocess the multiplex PCR reads, holding one entry per CDR3 protein. Of hundreds of thousands of distinct CDR3 sequences in the sample, about 16% are singletons; the top ten hold about 25%. The data were also submitted as part of a second study, on T cells in Graves' hyperthyroidism and ophthalmopathy.

The material was peripheral blood mononuclear cells (PBMCs), obtained at new diagnosis, from a patient treated with antithyroid drugs. The receptors originated from a woman aged 35 to 60 with Graves disease. Both conserved end residues are part of each CDR3. A D gene is named only where the DNA matches it firmly. For some rows the clone size is stated as once, few or many, or as a class when expanded; others skip it.

size	D	J	V	CDR3	DNA
.	.	TRBJ2-7	TRBV4-1	CAGSQPGLGYEQYF	TGTGCCGGCAGCCAGCCGGGCCTTGGCTACGAGCAGTACTTC
many	.	TRBJ1-2	TRBV2	CATPRRNYGYTF	TGTGCCACCCCGCGCAGGAACTATGGCTACACCTTC
many	.	TRBJ2-3	TRBV13	CASSLGGTITDTQYF	TGTGCCAGCAGCTTAGGCGGAACCATCACAGATACGCAGTATTTT
many	TRBD1	TRBJ2-2	TRBV6-2/TRBV6-3	CASSYPPDRAANTGELFF	TGTGCCAGCAGTTACCCCCCTGACAGGGCCGCGAACACCGGGGAGCTGTTTTTT
many	TRBD1	TRBJ2-5	TRBV12-3/TRBV12-4	CASRPRGQKEETQYF	TGTGCCAGCAGACCTAGGGGACAGAAGGAAGAGACCCAGTACTTC
many	TRBD1	TRBJ1-1	TRBV10-3	CAIGGTGGDTEAFF	TGTGCCATCGGGGGGACAGGGGGAGACACTGAAGCTTTCTTT
few	TRBD1	TRBJ2-7	TRBV30	CAWSKSGGPHEQYF	TGTGCCTGGAGCAAATCAGGGGGCCCCCACGAGCAGTACTTC
many	.	TRBJ2-1	TRBV27	CASSSGPIGEQFF	TGTGCCAGCAGTTCGGGACCTATTGGAGAGCAGTTCTTC
many	.	TRBJ1-2	TRBV30	CAWSSTQAAEYGYTF	TGTGCCTGGAGTTCGACCCAGGCCGCCGAATATGGCTACACCTTC
many	.	TRBJ1-1	TRBV6-1	CASSLTLAEAFF	TGTGCCAGCAGTCTCACGCTAGCTGAAGCTTTCTTT
many	.	TRBJ1-1	TRBV18	CASSPELLNTEAFF	TGTGCCAGCTCACCAGAACTACTGAACACTGAAGCTTTCTTT
many	.	TRBJ2-1	TRBV12-3/TRBV12-4	CASSAGRRSYNEQFF	TGTGCCAGCAGCGCCGGACGCAGATCCTACAATGAGCAGTTCTTC
many	.	TRBJ1-2	TRBV2	CASTKRGGEGYTF	TGTGCCAGCACCAAGAGAGGAGGGGAGGGCTACACCTTC
many	TRBD1	TRBJ1-2	TRBV3-1	CASSQILDRVSNYGYTF	TGTGCCAGCAGCCAAATACTTGACAGGGTCTCTAACTATGGCTACACCTTC
many	.	TRBJ2-4	TRBV20-1	CSAEGTSLAKNIQYF	TGCAGTGCCGAGGGGACATCACTAGCCAAAAACATTCAGTACTTC
few	.	TRBJ1-1	TRBV20-1	CSGTRDTEAFF	TGCAGCGGGACCCGTGACACTGAAGCTTTCTTT
once	.	TRBJ2-1	TRBV6-2/TRBV6-3	CASSRPLQGQFF	TGTGCCAGCAGCCGTCCCCTCCAAGGGCAGTTCTTC
many	.	TRBJ2-3	TRBV2	CASSSGPGDTQYF	TGTGCCAGCAGCTCCGGGCCCGGAGATACGCAGTATTTT